This record concerns one TCR beta chain sequence. Original processing methods: Reference gene primer amplification in the assay estimated nucleated cell counts. Sequenced by immunoSEQ multiplex PCR; TCRdb stores in-frame clones only, minus some. That table supplies the V and J calls and clone size; D and trimming were determined from the DNA. The data contain almost 90,000 clones, 88% of them seen just once; the ten biggest clones take up roughly 10%. This entry belongs to a study of blood T cell repertoires in COVID-19. Trimming removed 4 bases from V and 6 bases from J, with 10 bases in between. The CDR3 has 14 residues. Germline assignment: CDR1 SGHTA and CDR2 FQGNSA.

The sequence was collected from an older man with acute or convalescent COVID-19. The sample was peripheral blood. The chain carries TRBV7-2 and TRBJ1-6, with a possible D match to TRBD1 (6 bases). The CDR3 nucleotides are TGTGCCAGCAGCTCACAGGGTTTTAATTCACCCCTCCACTTT. Translating it yields CASSSQGFNSPLHF.